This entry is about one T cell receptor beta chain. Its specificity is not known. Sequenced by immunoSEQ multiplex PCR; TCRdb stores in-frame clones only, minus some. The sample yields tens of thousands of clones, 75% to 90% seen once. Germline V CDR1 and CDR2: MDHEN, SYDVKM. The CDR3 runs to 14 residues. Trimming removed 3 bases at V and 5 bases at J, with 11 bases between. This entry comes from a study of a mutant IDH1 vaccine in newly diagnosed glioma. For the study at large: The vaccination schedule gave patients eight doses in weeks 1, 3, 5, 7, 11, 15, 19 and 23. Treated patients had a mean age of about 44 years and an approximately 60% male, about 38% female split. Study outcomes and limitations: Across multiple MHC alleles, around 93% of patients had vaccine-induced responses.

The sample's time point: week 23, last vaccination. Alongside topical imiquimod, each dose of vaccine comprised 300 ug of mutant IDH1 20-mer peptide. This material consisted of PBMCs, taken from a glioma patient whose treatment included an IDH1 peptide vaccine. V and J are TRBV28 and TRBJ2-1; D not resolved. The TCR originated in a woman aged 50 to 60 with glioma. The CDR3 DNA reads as TGTGCCAGCAGTTTCAGGACCCTAAACAATGAGCAGTTCTTC. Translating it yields CASSFRTLNNEQFF.